This T cell receptor beta chain was profiled in a study of T cells in Graves' hyperthyroidism and ophthalmopathy. Study-level findings and limits: A model built on 13 V-J features separated ophthalmopathy from stable hyperthyroidism. Median prediction lead before ophthalmopathy onset was 5.5 to 7 months with the model.

TCR beta CDR3 sequences were amplified from RNA transcripts. A first-round RT-PCR of the TCR CDR3 used the HTBI primer set. TCRdb re-called the multiplex PCR reads with MiXCR, one entry per CDR3 protein. The sample lists around 690,000 distinct CDR3 sequences; 17% were seen once. Germline CDR1 reads SEHNR; CDR2 reads FQNEAQ (reference sequence). Germline trimming cut 3 bases from V and 7 bases from J; bases unmatched to any gene: 4. CDR3 length: 16 amino acids. For the diagnoses, clinical symptoms, serum thyroxine and TRAb, thyroid ultrasound and orbital computed tomography were used. This clonotype was counted only a few times. What it binds is unknown.

The TCR was taken from a man aged 45 to 65 with Graves' hyperthyroidism. The chain employs TRBV7-9 and TRBJ2-1; 15 bases are shared with TRBD2. The source material was blood. CDR3 DNA sequence: TGTGCCAGCAGCTTTGGGGGGACTAGCGGGAGGAATGAGCAGTTCTTC. This translates into CASSFGGTSGRNEQFF.